The clone carrying this TCR beta chain appeared once. Antigen specificity is unknown. This CDR3 has 13 residues. CDR1 MNHEY and CDR2 SMNVEV come from the germline V gene (reference sequence). With 2 bases clipped from V and 7 bases from J, the junction kept 4 bases outside the gene matches. Profiling relied on immunoSEQ multiplex PCR, and the TCRdb table lists in-frame clones only, not all of them. The sample includes approximately 65,000 clones, 87% of them seen just once. This sample is part of a study of lymphopenia after photon versus proton radiotherapy. Whole-study results and caveats: After the lymphocyte nadir, photon-treated repertoires showed oligoclonal expansion, especially of CD8+ Temra cells. Authors raise, but do not show, better survival with proton therapy.

This clonotype originated in a man older than 75 with esophageal cancer. The V call is TRBV27, the J call TRBJ1-1, with 7 bases fitting TRBD1. The sample here was peripheral blood, taken from a patient treated with proton-based radiotherapy. CDR3 sequence: CASSLRGLGEAFF. The CDR3 DNA is TGTGCCAGCAGTTTAAGGGGGCTTGGTGAAGCTTTCTTT.